There are a few counts of the clone carrying this T cell receptor (beta chain). CDR1 and CDR2 (germline): SGHRS, YFSETQ. This CDR3 has 12 residues. Trimming took 0 bases from V and 6 from J, leaving 5 bases between them. This entry is derived from a study of memory CD4+ T cells and cytomegalovirus serostatus. Study background: Of the healthy Belgian adults, 9 were CMV seropositive and 20 to 30 seronegative.

The sort gate was single viable CD3+CD4+CD8-CD45RO+ cells for memory CD4+ T cells. TCRdb's copy holds only in-frame clones and misses some; the assay was immunoSEQ multiplex PCR. The sample has 80,000 or so clones; around four fifths are singletons. The genes are TRBV5-1 and TRBJ2-3; D ambiguous. This clonotype was sampled from an adult in good health and CMV-seropositive. Sequencing used memory CD4+ T cells from blood. In nucleotides, the CDR3 is TGCGCCAGCAGCTTGGCCAGGGATACGCAGTATTTT. Translated: CASSLARDTQYF.